The T cell receptor (beta chain) described here comes from a study of T cell repertoires in cytomegalovirus infection. On the study more broadly: CMV epitopes, recently identified HLA-C-restricted and well-studied HLA-B-restricted, were used. Signatures in public TCR beta sequences pointed to both CMV infection and matching HLA type.

TCRdb processed the reads anew with MiXCR; each CDR3 protein has one entry. The sample has 550,000 to 850,000 distinct CDR3 sequences; around 31% are singletons. About this clonotype itself: The antigen is not known.

Study observations and caveats: Adding up the frequency of public TCR beta families identified people who carried CMV plus the relevant HLA. Ex vivo responses were dominated by HLA-C-restricted CMV-specific TCR beta clonotypes.

The germline V gene encodes CDR1 ENHRY and CDR2 SYGVKD. V was cut by 7 bases and J by 0 bases, with 11 bases left in between. This CDR3 is built from 14 residues. This receptor was identified in a human donor in good health (CMV status not recorded). Some clones in this sample may be carry-over from other donors' samples. The source was cultured PBMCs, collected from culture after CMV antigen stimulation. The genes are TRBV10-3 and TRBJ2-3; D is unresolved. The CDR3 sequence: CAIKLGESTDTQYF. In DNA, the CDR3 is TGTGCCATCAAACTGGGTGAAAGCACAGATACGCAGTATTTT.